This T cell receptor beta chain was identified in a study of blood T cell repertoires in COVID-19 (dated by TCRdb to the early 2020s). With regard to the full study: The collaborator samples originated in the United States, Italy and Spain and spanned the acute and convalescent phases of COVID-19. The prospective study material was composed of cDNA or gDNA derived from T cells, B-cell-depleted T cells, or PBMCs. Deeply sampled blood TCRbeta repertoires from subjects exposed to, actively infected with, or recovered from COVID-19 were included in the dataset. The repertoires were released in a freely available public database meant as a resource for research on the immune response to SARS-CoV-2. Samples came from the ongoing ImmuneRACE study (first 160 participants) plus 1,254 subjects from 6 global collaborators. Sample metadata almost always included a de-identified subject ID, COVID-19 status, age in years and sex. HLA class I and class II types, where available, came from metadata supplied by the sample provider rather than from assay-based typing.

The study at large found these results: Clinical and demographic metadata were provided uncurated, with the amount varying by source and participant.

Whole blood was collected in K2EDTA tubes by collaborating institutions according to the institutions' own protocols. For TCRbeta analysis, collaborators shipped samples as frozen whole blood, isolated PBMCs, or DNA extracted from either of those sample types. Of note for this clone: Its recognized antigen is unknown. No per-base quality is available; no much larger clone lies one base away.

The immunoSEQ Assay, a bias-controlled multiplex PCR, was used to amplify TCRbeta CDR3 regions from genomic DNA. The source study handled its data this way. Nucleated cell counts per sample were estimated from amplification of reference gene primers within the assay. To quantify the absolute abundance of each unique TCRbeta CDR3 rearrangement, sequence reads were collapsed and filtered. For each sample, productive Simpson clonality was calculated by taking the square root of Simpson's diversity index across productive rearrangements. Sourced from immuneACCESS, this table was stored by TCRdb with only in-frame sequences that have V and J called. A share of the clones is absent; for the studies checked, an unresolved V gene accounts for under half, and the remainder has no known explanation. The V and J calls and the clone size are those of that table, but D and trimming were determined from the DNA. This sample lists 350,000 to 400,000 clones; roughly 90% were detected once. The ten biggest clones cover 6.5% of the sample.

The trim is 2 bases for V and 4 bases for J, with a gap of 6 bases between the germline ends. The CDR3 runs 13 amino acids, cysteine and phenylalanine included. Of all the DNA, just the CDR3 is kept, 39 bases in frame from base 1. For CDR1 and CDR2, the germline V gene lists KGHSH and LQKENI. The sample comprised peripheral blood. The sequence joins TRBV18 to TRBJ1-5, with the D gene not clear enough to name. This receptor was taken from a man younger than 35 with active or convalescent COVID-19. The DNA reads as follows: TGTGCCAGCTCACCAGAGTCGAATCAGCCCCAGCATTTT. Its protein is CASSPESNQPQHF.